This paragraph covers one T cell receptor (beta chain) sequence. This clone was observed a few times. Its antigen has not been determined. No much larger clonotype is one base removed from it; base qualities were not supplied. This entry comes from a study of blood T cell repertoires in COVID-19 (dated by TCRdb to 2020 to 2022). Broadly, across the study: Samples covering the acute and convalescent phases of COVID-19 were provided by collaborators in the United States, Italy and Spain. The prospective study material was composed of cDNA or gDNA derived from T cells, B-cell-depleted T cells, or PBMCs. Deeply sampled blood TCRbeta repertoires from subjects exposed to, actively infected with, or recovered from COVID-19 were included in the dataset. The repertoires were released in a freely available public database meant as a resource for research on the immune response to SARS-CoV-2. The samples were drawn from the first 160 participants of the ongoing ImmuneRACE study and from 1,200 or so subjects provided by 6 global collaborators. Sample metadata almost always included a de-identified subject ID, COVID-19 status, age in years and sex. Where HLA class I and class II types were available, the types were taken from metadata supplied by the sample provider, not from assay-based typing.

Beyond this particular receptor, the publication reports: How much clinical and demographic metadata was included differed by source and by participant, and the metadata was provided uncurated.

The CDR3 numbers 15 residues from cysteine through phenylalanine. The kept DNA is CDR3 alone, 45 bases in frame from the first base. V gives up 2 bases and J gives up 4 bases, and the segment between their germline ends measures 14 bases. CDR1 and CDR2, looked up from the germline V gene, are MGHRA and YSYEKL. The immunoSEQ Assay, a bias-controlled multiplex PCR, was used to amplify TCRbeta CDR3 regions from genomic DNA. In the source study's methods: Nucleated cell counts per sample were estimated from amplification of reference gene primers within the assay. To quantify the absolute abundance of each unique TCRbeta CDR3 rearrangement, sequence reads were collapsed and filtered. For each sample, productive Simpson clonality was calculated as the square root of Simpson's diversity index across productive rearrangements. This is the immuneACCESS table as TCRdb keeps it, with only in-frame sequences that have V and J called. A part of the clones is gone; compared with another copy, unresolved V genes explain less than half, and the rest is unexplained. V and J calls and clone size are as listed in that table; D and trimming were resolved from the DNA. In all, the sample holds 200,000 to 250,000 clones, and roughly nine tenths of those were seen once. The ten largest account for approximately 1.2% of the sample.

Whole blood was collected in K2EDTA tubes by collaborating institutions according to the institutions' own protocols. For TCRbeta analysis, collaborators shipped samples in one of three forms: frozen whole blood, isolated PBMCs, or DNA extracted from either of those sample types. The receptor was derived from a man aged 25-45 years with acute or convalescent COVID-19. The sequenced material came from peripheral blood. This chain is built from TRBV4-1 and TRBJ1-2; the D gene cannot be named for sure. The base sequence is TGCGCCAGCAGCCAAACCGCAGCGGACGGCTATGGCTACACCTTC. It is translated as CASSQTAADGYGYTF.